Following are 29 T cell receptor beta chains from one sample sequenced in a study of blood T cell repertoires in COVID-19. Some clones are missing from TCRdb's copy, which holds only in-frame ones; the method was immunoSEQ multiplex PCR. The sample consists of fewer than 35,000 clones, 65% to 90% of them appearing once. The sample was peripheral blood. Receptors originate from a man at least 80 years old with active or convalescent COVID-19.

The chain carries TRBV6-2 or TRBV6-3 and TRBJ2-1, with D unresolved. CDR1 is MNHEY and CDR2 is SVGEGT in the germline V gene. The V gene lost 2 bases and the J gene lost 4 bases, with 12 bases spanning the gap. The CDR3 has 15 residues. The CDR3 reads CASSYGGPSYNEQFF. DNA of the CDR3: TGTGCCAGCAGTTACGGTGGGCCTTCGTACAATGAGCAGTTCTTC.

The chain uses TRBV6-5 and TRBJ1-5, with D possibly TRBD1 on 5 matching bases. Germline V gene sequence: CDR1 MNHEY, CDR2 SVGAGI. V lost 10 bases, J lost 3 bases, and 10 bases lay in between. The CDR3 length is 12 residues. CDR3 sequence: CATRQTNQPQHF. Written as DNA, the CDR3 is TGTGCCACCAGACAGACCAATCAGCCCCAGCATTTT.

This clone has just one count. This rearrangement joins TRBV20-1 to TRBJ2-3, with 7 bases that match TRBD2. The V gene end was trimmed by 3 bases and the J gene end by 4 bases; junction bases not matched to a gene: 10. Germline V gives CDR1 DFQATT, CDR2 SNEGSKA (reference sequence). This CDR3 comprises 15 residues. The DNA for the CDR3 is TGCAGTGCTAGTGGACTAGTCCAAAGGCCAGATACGCAGTATTTT. Translated: CSASGLVQRPDTQYF.

The chain is built from TRBV29-1 and TRBJ1-1, with 9 bases that match TRBD1. In germline, CDR1 is SQVTM, CDR2 ANQGSEA. J was trimmed by 10 bases and V by 3 bases; bases with no gene match: 3. CDR3 length: 11 residues. The CDR3 spells CSVDRQGGAFF. The CDR3 nucleotides are TGCAGCGTTGACCGACAGGGGGGAGCTTTCTTT.

This clone was recorded once. V and J are TRBV10-3 and TRBJ1-3, with 8 positions matching TRBD1. This CDR3 has 17 amino acids. Trimming removed 11 bases from V and 0 bases from J; junction bases left unmatched: 15. Germline V gene sequence: CDR1 ENHRY, CDR2 SYGVKD. The CDR3 region has the DNA TGTGCCGTATCTGAAAGACAGGGGCCTAGCTCTGGAAACACCATATATTTT. This gives the protein CAVSERQGPSSGNTIYF.

The chain recombines TRBV18 with TRBJ2-5, with TRBD1 matching 8 bases. With V trimmed by 3 bases and J by 7 bases, 7 bases remained unmatched. This CDR3 has 14 amino acids. Germline assignment: CDR1 KGHSH and CDR2 LQKENI. CDR3 sequence: CASSPRGQGGTQYF. In DNA form, the CDR3 reads TGTGCCAGCTCACCGAGAGGACAGGGAGGGACCCAGTACTTC.

V gene TRBV5-4 combines with J gene TRBJ2-2; 7 bases fit TRBD2. Per germline, CDR1 SGHNT and CDR2 YYREEE (reference sequence). With 1 base clipped from V and 1 base from J, the junction kept 4 bases outside the gene matches. This CDR3 is built from 16 residues. The CDR3 loop is CASSLRSGVNTGELFF. CDR3 nucleotides: TGTGCCAGCAGCTTGCGAAGCGGGGTGAACACCGGGGAGCTGTTTTTT.

The genes are TRBV5-1 and TRBJ2-1, with 11 bases that match TRBD2. This CDR3 is 17 amino acids long. Trimming removed 4 bases from V and 7 bases from J; junction bases left unmatched: 13. Germline V lookup: CDR1 SGHRS, CDR2 YFSETQ. The CDR3: CASSPSLVTSGKNEQFF. The CDR3 nucleotides read TGCGCCAGCAGCCCCTCCCTTGTGACTAGCGGGAAAAATGAGCAGTTCTTC.

The chain has TRBV10-1 and TRBJ2-1; TRBD2 agrees at 8 bases. V lost 9 bases to trimming and J lost 4 bases; unmatched junction nucleotides: 5. Germline CDR1 reads WNHNN; CDR2 reads SYGVQD (reference sequence). CDR3 length: 13 residues. CDR3 bases: TGCGCCAGGAGCGGGAGAGGTTACAATGAGCAGTTCTTC. It yields the protein CARSGRGYNEQFF.

The J gene is TRBJ2-7, the V gene TRBV2, with D possibly being TRBD2 (5 bases). V lost 6 bases and J 3 bases, leaving 12 bases between the germline ends. CDR3 length equals 13 residues. In germline, CDR1 is SNHLY, CDR2 FYNNEI. The CDR3 sequence: CASRTGWNYEQYF. CDR3 sequence (DNA): TGTGCCAGCAGAACGGGGTGGAACTACGAGCAGTACTTC.

This chain links TRBV2 with TRBJ2-7, with TRBD2 matching over 13 bases. CDR3 length: 15 amino acids. The ends lost 2 bases at V and 4 bases at J; junction bases unmatched: 2. Germline V CDR1 and CDR2: SNHLY, FYNNEI. CDR3: CASSEQLAGGYEQYF. The DNA for the CDR3 is TGTGCCAGCAGTGAACAACTAGCGGGGGGGTACGAGCAGTACTTC.

The V gene is TRBV2, the J gene TRBJ2-7, with 7 bases that match TRBD1. This CDR3 has 14 amino acids. The J segment lost 2 bases and the V segment lost 8 bases, leaving 9 bases of the junction unmatched. Per germline, CDR1 SNHLY and CDR2 FYNNEI. CDR3 nucleotide sequence: TGTGCCAGCCGCCGGGACAGATCGCCCTACGAGCAGTACTTC. Its translation: CASRRDRSPYEQYF.

The count of this clone is one. This chain links TRBV5-6 with TRBJ2-2; 13 bases are a match to TRBD2. Germline V gene sequence: CDR1 SGHDT, CDR2 YYEEEE. The CDR3 totals 16 residues. The ends lost 3 bases at V and 5 bases at J; junction bases unmatched: 4. In nucleotides, the CDR3 is TGTGCCAGCAGCTGGACTAGCGGGAGACTGACCGGGGAGCTGTTTTTT. Its translation: CASSWTSGRLTGELFF.

The chain recombines TRBV6-1 with TRBJ1-3; a possible D gene is TRBD1 (5 bases). CDR3 length: 15 residues. Germline-derived CDR1 and CDR2 are MNHNS and SASEGT. V lost 1 base and J 0 bases, leaving 7 bases between the germline ends. The chain's CDR3 is CASSEVQGSGNTIYF. For the CDR3, the DNA is TGTGCCAGCAGTGAAGTTCAGGGCTCTGGAAACACCATATATTTT.

This chain connects TRBV6-1 to TRBJ2-3; possible D gene TRBD1, 6 bases. V was trimmed by 2 bases and J by 4 bases, leaving 13 bases between them. Germline CDR1 is MNHNS and CDR2 is SASEGT. The CDR3 covers 15 residues. The CDR3 protein is CASSEWGRGADTQYF. The CDR3 nucleotides read TGTGCCAGCAGTGAATGGGGCAGGGGTGCAGATACGCAGTATTTT.

This clone was recorded a few times. The DNA of the CDR3 is TGCGCCAGCAGTCGCCGGGTCTCTAGCTCGGCTTCACCCCTCCACTTT. Translating gives CASSRRVSSSASPLHF. This chain joins TRBV23-1 and TRBJ1-6; D not certain. TRBV23-1 is designated an ORF whose function remains uncertain. This CDR3 has 16 amino acids. The V end was cut by 4 bases, the J end by 9 bases, with 19 bases between.

The chain employs TRBV15 and TRBJ2-7, with 7 bases aligning to TRBD1. CDR3 size: 13 residues. The J segment lost 5 bases and the V segment lost 3 bases, leaving 4 bases of the junction unmatched. Germline loops: CDR1 LNHNV, CDR2 YYDKDF (reference sequence). In nucleotides, the CDR3 is TGTGCCACCAGCAGTGACAGGGCCCACGAGCAGTACTTC. Its protein product is CATSSDRAHEQYF.

The chain carries TRBV5-1 and TRBJ1-1; D perhaps matches TRBD1 (5 bases). Germline CDR1 reads SGHRS; CDR2 reads YFSETQ. The CDR3 length is 16 residues. The V gene lost 0 bases and the J gene lost 1 base, with 13 bases spanning the gap. CDR3 sequence (DNA): TGCGCCAGCAGCTTGGACACAGGCCCTGGGAACACTGAAGCTTTCTTT. Protein product: CASSLDTGPGNTEAFF.

This clone has a single count. The chain employs TRBV5-5 and TRBJ1-1; 10 bases match TRBD1. The ends lost 0 bases at V and 5 bases at J; junction bases unmatched: 7. This CDR3 is 16 amino acids long. The germline V gene encodes CDR1 SGHKS and CDR2 YYEKEE (reference sequence). The CDR3 bases are TGTGCCAGCAGCTTGGGACAGGGGGCGTCGCGTACTGAAGCTTTCTTT. It is translated as CASSLGQGASRTEAFF.

The chain has TRBV7-3 and TRBJ1-3, with D possibly matching TRBD1 (5 bases). This CDR3 spans 15 amino acids. The germline V gene has CDR1 SGHTA and CDR2 FQGTGA. Trimming removed 5 bases at V and 0 bases at J, with 11 bases between. The CDR3 loop is CASSLTGASGNTIYF. The CDR3 nucleotides are TGTGCCAGCAGCCTGACTGGGGCCTCTGGAAACACCATATATTTT.

The V gene is TRBV18, the J gene TRBJ2-3; TRBD1 aligns across 8 bases. This CDR3 comprises 16 residues. Germline CDR1 reads KGHSH; CDR2 reads LQKENI. J lost 2 bases, V lost 5 bases, and 9 bases had no gene match. CDR3 region: CASSSAGGSDTDTQYF. In nucleotides, the CDR3 is TGTGCCAGCTCATCGGCAGGGGGCTCCGACACAGATACGCAGTATTTT. Together with reference TRBV18 and TRBJ2-3, the CDR3 gives the full variable domain: NAGVMQNPRHLVRRRGQEARLRCSPMKGHSHVYWYRQLPEEGLKFMVYLQKENIIDESGMPKERFSAEFPKEGPSILRIQQVVRGDSAAYFCASSSAGGSDTDTQYFGPGTRLTVL.

This clone turned up a few times. The gene calls are TRBV9 and TRBJ1-6, with D maybe TRBD1 (6 bases). Deletions cut 0 bases from V and 6 bases from J, with 10 bases between. The CDR3 has 15 amino acids. Germline V gene data show CDR1 as SGDLS and CDR2 as YYNGEE. The CDR3 DNA follows: TGTGCCAGCAGCGTAGGACAGGCCCGTAATTCACCCCTCCACTTT. It codes for CASSVGQARNSPLHF.

The chain uses TRBV5-6 and TRBJ2-5; D perhaps matches TRBD1 (5 bases). The CDR3 has 15 residues. V was shortened by 3 bases and J by 7 bases, with 19 bases between the two germline ends. Germline lookup yields CDR1 SGHDT and CDR2 YYEEEE. This chain's CDR3 is CASSSAAVGQGTQYF. CDR3 DNA: TGTGCCAGCAGCTCGGCCGCTGTAGGGCAGGGGACCCAGTACTTC.

This rearrangement joins TRBV5-5 to TRBJ2-7; no clear D gene. V lost 4 bases and J lost 3, with 11 bases in between. This CDR3 has 13 amino acids. Looked up from germline, CDR1 is SGHKS and CDR2 is YYEKEE (reference sequence). This CDR3 is CASSPMASYEQYF. The CDR3 coding sequence is TGTGCCAGCAGCCCCATGGCAAGCTACGAGCAGTACTTC.

The chain couples TRBV19 to TRBJ2-4; TRBD1 matches at 8 bases. V gave up 9 bases and J gave up 3 bases; unmatched junction bases: 13. Germline CDR1 and CDR2: LNHDA and SQIVND (reference sequence). The CDR3 is 16 residues long. The CDR3: CARRAIQGVFKNIQYF. The DNA for the CDR3 is TGTGCCAGAAGAGCGATACAGGGGGTGTTCAAAAACATTCAGTACTTC.

This clone occurred once. The chain uses TRBV6-5 and TRBJ1-1; tentatively, D is TRBD1 (5 bases). Trimming left V 5 bases short and J 1 base short, with 14 bases between. The CDR3 loop spans 15 amino acids. Germline CDR1 and CDR2: MNHEY and SVGAGI. The CDR3 is CASSQDIGQNTEAFF. The CDR3 DNA sequence: TGTGCCAGCAGTCAGGATATCGGACAGAACACTGAAGCTTTCTTT.

The chain combines TRBV15 with TRBJ2-1; perhaps TRBD2 as D (6 bases). The CDR3 consists of 15 residues. Per the germline V gene, CDR1 is LNHNV and CDR2 is YYDKDF (reference sequence). The V and J ends lost 3 bases and 5 bases respectively, with 14 bases between them. CDR3 DNA: TGTGCCACCAGCAGCCCACCCGGGAGTCACAATGAGCAGTTCTTC. Encoded protein: CATSSPPGSHNEQFF.

The V and J genes are TRBV5-1 and TRBJ2-7; 9 positions match TRBD1. CDR1 SGHRS and CDR2 YFSETQ come from the germline V gene. J lost 2 bases, V lost 4 bases, and 7 bases had no gene match. CDR3 length: 15 amino acids. This CDR3 is CASSPVGQGPYEQYF. The CDR3 nucleotides are TGCGCCAGCAGCCCCGTGGGACAGGGACCCTACGAGCAGTACTTC.

V is TRBV11-2 and J is TRBJ2-6; maybe TRBD1 (6 bases). Trimming pared 2 bases from V and 0 bases from J, leaving 8 bases between. Germline V gene data show CDR1 as SGHAT and CDR2 as FQNNGV. The CDR3 has 16 residues. Here the CDR3 reads CASSLTGSSGANVLTF. In nucleotides, the CDR3 is TGTGCCAGCAGCTTAACAGGGTCCTCTGGGGCCAACGTCCTGACTTTC.